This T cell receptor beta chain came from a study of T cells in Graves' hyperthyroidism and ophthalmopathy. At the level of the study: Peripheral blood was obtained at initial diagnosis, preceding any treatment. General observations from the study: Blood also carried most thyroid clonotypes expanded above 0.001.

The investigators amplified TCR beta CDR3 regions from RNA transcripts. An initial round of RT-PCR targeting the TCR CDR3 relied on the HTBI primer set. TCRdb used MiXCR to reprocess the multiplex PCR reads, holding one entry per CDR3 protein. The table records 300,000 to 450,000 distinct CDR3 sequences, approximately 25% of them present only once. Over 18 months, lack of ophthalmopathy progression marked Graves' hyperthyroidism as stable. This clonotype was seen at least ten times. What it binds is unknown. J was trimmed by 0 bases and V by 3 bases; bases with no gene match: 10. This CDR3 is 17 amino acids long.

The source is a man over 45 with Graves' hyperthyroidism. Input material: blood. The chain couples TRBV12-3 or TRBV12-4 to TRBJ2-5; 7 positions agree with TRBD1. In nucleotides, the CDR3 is TGTGCCAGCAGTTTGGTGAGGGGGCGAAGGTACCAAGAGACCCAGTACTTC. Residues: CASSLVRGRRYQETQYF.